This T cell receptor (beta chain) was identified in a study of T-cell memory formation after mild COVID-19. TCRdb reprocessed the 5' RACE reads with MiXCR, giving one entry per CDR3 protein. The repertoire includes some 120,000 distinct CDR3 sequences, about 15% of them detected once, and about 15% sits in the top ten. This clonotype occurred a few times. V dropped 2 bases and J dropped 1 base, with 18 bases sitting between them. Germline V gene data show CDR1 as MGHRA and CDR2 as YSYEKL. There are 18 residues in the CDR3. V is TRBV4-1 and J is TRBJ1-5; D might be TRBD1 (6 bases). Sequenced sample: PBMCs or a T cell subset sorted from them (not recorded which). The source of this sequence is an adult woman who had mild COVID-19 (a few samples of this study predate the infection). Cell type and time point are not known. CDR3 loop: CASSQWASGGHSNQPQHF. The CDR3, as DNA: TGCGCCAGCAGCCAATGGGCCAGCGGGGGCCACAGCAATCAGCCCCAGCATTTT.